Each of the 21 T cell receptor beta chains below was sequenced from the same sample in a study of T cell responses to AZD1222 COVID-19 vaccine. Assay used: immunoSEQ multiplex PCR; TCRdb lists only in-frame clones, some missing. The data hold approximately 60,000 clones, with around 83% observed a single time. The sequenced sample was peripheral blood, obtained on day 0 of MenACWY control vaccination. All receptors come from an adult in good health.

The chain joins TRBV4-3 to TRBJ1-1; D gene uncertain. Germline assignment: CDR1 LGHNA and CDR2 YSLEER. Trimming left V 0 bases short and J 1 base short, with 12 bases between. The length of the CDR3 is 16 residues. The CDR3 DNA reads TGCGCCAGCAGCCAAGATTTTCGAGGAGGGAACACTGAAGCTTTCTTT. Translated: CASSQDFRGGNTEAFF.

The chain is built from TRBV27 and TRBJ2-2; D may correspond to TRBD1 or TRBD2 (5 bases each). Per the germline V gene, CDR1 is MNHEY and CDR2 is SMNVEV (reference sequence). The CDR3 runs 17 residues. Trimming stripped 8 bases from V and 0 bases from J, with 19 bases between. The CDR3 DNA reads TGTGCCAGCCTCCGGGACGGCGCTTTCGCGAACACCGGGGAGCTGTTTTTT. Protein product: CASLRDGAFANTGELFF.

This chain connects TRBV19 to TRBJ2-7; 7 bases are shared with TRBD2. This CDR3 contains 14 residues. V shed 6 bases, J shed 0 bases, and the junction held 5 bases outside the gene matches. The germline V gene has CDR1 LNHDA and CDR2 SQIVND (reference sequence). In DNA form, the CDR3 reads TGTGCCAGTAGAGCCGGGGGGAGCTCCTACGAGCAGTACTTC. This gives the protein CASRAGGSSYEQYF. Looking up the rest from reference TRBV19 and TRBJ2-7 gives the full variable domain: DGGITQSPKYLFRKEGQNVTLSCEQNLNHDAMYWYRQDPGQGLRLIYYSQIVNDFQKGDIAEGYSVSREKKESFPLTVTSAQKNPTAFYLCASRAGGSSYEQYFGPGTRLTVT.

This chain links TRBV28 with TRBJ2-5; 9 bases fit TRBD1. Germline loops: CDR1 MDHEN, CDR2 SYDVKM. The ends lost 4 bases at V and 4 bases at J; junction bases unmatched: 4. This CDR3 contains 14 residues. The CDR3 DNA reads TGTGCCAGCAGTTCGGGACAGGGTGGAGAGACCCAGTACTTC. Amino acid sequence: CASSSGQGGETQYF.

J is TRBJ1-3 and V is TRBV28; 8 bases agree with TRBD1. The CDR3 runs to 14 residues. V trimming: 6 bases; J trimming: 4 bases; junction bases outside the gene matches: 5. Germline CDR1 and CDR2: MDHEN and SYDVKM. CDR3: CASRPTGAGNTIYF. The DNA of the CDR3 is TGTGCCAGCAGACCGACAGGGGCCGGAAACACCATATATTTT.

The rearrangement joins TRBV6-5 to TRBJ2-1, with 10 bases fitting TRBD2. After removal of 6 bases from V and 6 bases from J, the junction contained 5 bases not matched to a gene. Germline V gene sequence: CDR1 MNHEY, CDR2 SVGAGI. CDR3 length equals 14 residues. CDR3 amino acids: CASSSGRGGNEQFF. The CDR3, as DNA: TGTGCCAGCAGCAGCGGGAGGGGAGGCAATGAGCAGTTCTTC.

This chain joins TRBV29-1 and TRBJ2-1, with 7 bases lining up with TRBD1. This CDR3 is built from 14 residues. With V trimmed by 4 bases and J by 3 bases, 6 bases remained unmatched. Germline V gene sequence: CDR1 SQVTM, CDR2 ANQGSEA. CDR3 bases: TGCAGCGTTGGGTCAGGGGGAAACTACAATGAGCAGTTCTTC. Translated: CSVGSGGNYNEQFF.

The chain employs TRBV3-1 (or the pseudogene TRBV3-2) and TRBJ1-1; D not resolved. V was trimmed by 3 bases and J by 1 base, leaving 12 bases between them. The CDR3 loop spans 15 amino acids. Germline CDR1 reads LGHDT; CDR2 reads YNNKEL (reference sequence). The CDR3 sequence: CASSHPTRPNTEAFF. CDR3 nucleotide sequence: TGTGCCAGCAGCCATCCTACACGACCGAACACTGAAGCTTTCTTT.

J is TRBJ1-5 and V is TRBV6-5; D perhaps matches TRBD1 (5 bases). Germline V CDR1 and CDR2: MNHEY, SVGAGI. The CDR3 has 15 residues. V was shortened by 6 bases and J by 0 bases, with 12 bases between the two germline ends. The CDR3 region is CASSQGSVSNQPQHF. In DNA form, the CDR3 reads TGTGCCAGCAGCCAGGGCAGTGTTAGCAATCAGCCCCAGCATTTT.

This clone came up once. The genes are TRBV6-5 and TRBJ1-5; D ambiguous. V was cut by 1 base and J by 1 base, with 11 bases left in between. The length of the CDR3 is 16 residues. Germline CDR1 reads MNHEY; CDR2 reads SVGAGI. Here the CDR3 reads CASSYYITSSNQPQHF. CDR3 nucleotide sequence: TGTGCCAGCAGTTACTACATAACATCGAGCAATCAGCCCCAGCATTTT.

The CDR3 DNA reads TGCGCCAGCAGCCCGGACAGGGCCTACGAGCAGTACTTC. It is translated as CASSPDRAYEQYF. This chain links TRBV5-1 with TRBJ2-7, with 8 positions matching TRBD1. The germline V gene has CDR1 SGHRS and CDR2 YFSETQ. Trimming took 4 bases from V and 2 from J; bases not matched to a gene: 2. This CDR3 region has 13 residues.

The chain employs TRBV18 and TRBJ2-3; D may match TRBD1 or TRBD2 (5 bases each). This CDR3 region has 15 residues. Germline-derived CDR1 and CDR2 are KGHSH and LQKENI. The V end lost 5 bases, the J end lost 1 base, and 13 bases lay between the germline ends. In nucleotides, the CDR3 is TGTGCCAGCTCAGACTCCGGGACCGGCACAGATACGCAGTATTTT. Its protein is CASSDSGTGTDTQYF.

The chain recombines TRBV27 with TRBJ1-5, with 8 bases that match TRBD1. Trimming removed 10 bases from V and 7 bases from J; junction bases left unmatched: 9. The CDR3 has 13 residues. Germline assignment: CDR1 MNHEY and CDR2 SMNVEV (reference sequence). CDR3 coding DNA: TGTGCCATCTTAGACAGGGGTCAACAGCCCCAGCATTTT. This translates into CAILDRGQQPQHF.

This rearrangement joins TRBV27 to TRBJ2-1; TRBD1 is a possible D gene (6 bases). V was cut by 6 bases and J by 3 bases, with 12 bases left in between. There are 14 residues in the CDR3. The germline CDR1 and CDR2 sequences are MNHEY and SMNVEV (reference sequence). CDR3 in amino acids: CASRTQGGYNEQFF. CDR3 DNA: TGTGCCAGCAGGACACAGGGTGGCTACAATGAGCAGTTCTTC.

The CDR3 nucleotides are TGTGCCTGGAGTGTACCCTCAGGGGGCGGTCAGCCCCAGCATTTT. It specifies CAWSVPSGGGQPQHF. V is TRBV30 and J is TRBJ1-5, with TRBD1 matching 8 bases. This CDR3 comprises 15 residues. V lost 0 bases, J lost 6 bases, and 7 bases stayed unmatched. Germline V lookup: CDR1 GTSNPN, CDR2 SVGIG (reference sequence). Variable domain in full (rest from reference TRBV30 and TRBJ1-5): SQTIHQWPATLVQPVGSPLSLECTVEGTSNPNLYWYRQAAGRGLQLLFYSVGIGQISSEVPQNLSASRPQDRQFILSSKKLLLSDSGFYLCAWSVPSGGGQPQHFGDGTRLSIL.

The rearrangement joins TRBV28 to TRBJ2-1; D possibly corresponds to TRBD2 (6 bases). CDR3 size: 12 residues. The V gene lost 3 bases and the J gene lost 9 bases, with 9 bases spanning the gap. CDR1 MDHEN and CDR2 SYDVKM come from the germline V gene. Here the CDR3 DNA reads TGTGCCAGCAGTTTTCTGGGGGGTGAGCAGTTCTTC. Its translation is CASSFLGGEQFF.

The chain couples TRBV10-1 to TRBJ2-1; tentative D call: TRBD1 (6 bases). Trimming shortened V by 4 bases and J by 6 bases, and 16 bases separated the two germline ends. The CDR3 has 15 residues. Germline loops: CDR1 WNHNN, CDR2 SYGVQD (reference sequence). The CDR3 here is CASSGGHPKSNEQFF. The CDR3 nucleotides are TGCGCCAGCAGTGGGGGACATCCGAAAAGCAATGAGCAGTTCTTC.

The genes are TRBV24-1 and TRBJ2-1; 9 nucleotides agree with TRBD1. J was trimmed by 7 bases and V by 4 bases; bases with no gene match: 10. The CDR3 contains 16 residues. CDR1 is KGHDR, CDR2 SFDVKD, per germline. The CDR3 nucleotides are TGTGCCACCAGTGAGCCGGGACAGGGAAATAAGAATGAGCAGTTCTTC. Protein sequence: CATSEPGQGNKNEQFF.

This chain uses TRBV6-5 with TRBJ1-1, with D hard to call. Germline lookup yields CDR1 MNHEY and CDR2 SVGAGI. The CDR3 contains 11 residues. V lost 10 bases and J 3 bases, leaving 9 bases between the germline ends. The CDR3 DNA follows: TGTGCCACCGGGAGGGACACTGAAGCTTTCTTT. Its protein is CATGRDTEAFF.

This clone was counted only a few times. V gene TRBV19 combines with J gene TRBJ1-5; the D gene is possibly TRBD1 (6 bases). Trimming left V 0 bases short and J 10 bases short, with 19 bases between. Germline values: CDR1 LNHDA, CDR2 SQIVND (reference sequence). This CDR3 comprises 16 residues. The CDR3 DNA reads TGTGCCAGTAGTATAGAGCTAGGACAGACATCACTACCCCAGCATTTT. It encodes CASSIELGQTSLPQHF.

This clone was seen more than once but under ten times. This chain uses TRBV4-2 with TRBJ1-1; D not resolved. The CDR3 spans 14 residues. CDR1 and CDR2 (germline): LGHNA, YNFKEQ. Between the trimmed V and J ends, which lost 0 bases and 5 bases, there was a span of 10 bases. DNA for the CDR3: TGTGCCAGCAGCCAAGATCGAACAGAGACTGAAGCTTTCTTT. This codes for CASSQDRTETEAFF.